Following are 20 T cell receptor beta chains from one sample sequenced in a study of blood T cell repertoires in COVID-19. Profiled with immunoSEQ multiplex PCR; TCRdb holds only in-frame clones, not every one. The sample has tens of thousands of clones; about two thirds are singletons. Sequencing used peripheral blood. The receptors were sampled from an elderly woman with acute or convalescent COVID-19.

For the CDR3, the DNA is TGTGCCAGCAGCTCGGGGCTAAGGACAGGGGTGAACACTGAAGCTTTCTTT. Its protein product is CASSSGLRTGVNTEAFF. The gene calls are TRBV5-4 and TRBJ1-1; 9 bases map to TRBD1. The CDR3 runs 17 residues. CDR1 is SGHNT, CDR2 YYREEE, per germline (reference sequence). J lost 0 bases, V lost 3 bases, and 9 bases had no gene match.

V usage is TRBV11-3 and J usage is TRBJ2-2, with D possibly being TRBD2 (6 bases). From germline, CDR1 is SGHNT and CDR2 YENEEA. The CDR3 is made up of 14 amino acids. V was cut by 5 bases and J by 6 bases, with 13 bases left in between. The CDR3 DNA reads TGTGCCAGCAGCATCTCCGGGACTTCCGGGGAGCTGTTTTTT. This sequence encodes CASSISGTSGELFF.

The chain recombines TRBV2 with TRBJ1-4, with 8 bases lining up with TRBD1. V was clipped by 8 bases and J by 5 bases; unmatched bases: 7. Per germline, CDR1 SNHLY and CDR2 FYNNEI. CDR3 length: 14 amino acids. Here the CDR3 DNA reads TGTGCCAGCTTGGACAGGGAGGGGAATGAAAAACTGTTTTTT. Translating it yields CASLDREGNEKLFF.

This sequence joins TRBV19 and TRBJ1-5; D not certain. Germline-derived CDR1 and CDR2 are LNHDA and SQIVND (reference sequence). Trimming stripped 6 bases from V and 2 bases from J, with 14 bases between. The CDR3 consists of 15 residues. DNA for the CDR3: TGTGCCAGTAGGCTATTCGATGGAGGCAATCAGCCCCAGCATTTT. The encoded protein is CASRLFDGGNQPQHF.

This clone was observed a few times. The V gene is TRBV7-6, the J gene TRBJ1-2, with D possibly matching TRBD1 (5 bases). The CDR3 is made up of 15 amino acids. Between the trimmed V and J ends, which lost 5 bases and 6 bases, there was a span of 19 bases. Germline lookup yields CDR1 SGHVS and CDR2 FNYEAQ. The CDR3 sequence is CASSPTPGKSDGYTF. The CDR3 DNA sequence: TGTGCCAGCAGCCCCACGCCAGGGAAAAGCGATGGCTACACCTTC.

This clone was recorded once. This chain connects TRBV10-2 to TRBJ1-3, with D hard to call. Germline loops: CDR1 WSHSY, CDR2 SAAADI. The CDR3 is 12 residues long. V was trimmed by 3 bases and J by 2 bases, leaving 2 bases between them. Written as DNA, the CDR3 is TGCGCCAGCAGTGATACTGGAAACACCATATATTTT. Amino acid sequence: CASSDTGNTIYF.

V usage is TRBV11-1 and J usage is TRBJ2-3, with TRBD2 matching 9 bases. V lost 1 base, J lost 5 bases, and 4 bases stayed unmatched. CDR1 SGHAT and CDR2 FQDESV come from the germline V gene (reference sequence). This CDR3 region has 15 residues. CDR3 protein: CASSLGGGAGDTQYF. The CDR3 nucleotides are TGTGCCAGCAGCTTAGGCGGGGGGGCAGGAGATACGCAGTATTTT. Full variable domain (outside the CDR3, taken from reference TRBV11-1 and TRBJ2-3): EAEVAQSPRYKITEKSQAVAFWCDPISGHATLYWYRQILGQGPELLVQFQDESVVDDSQLPKDRFSAERLKGVDSTLKIQPAELGDSAMYLCASSLGGGAGDTQYFGPGTRLTVL.

The chain couples TRBV4-1 to TRBJ2-7; 7 positions agree with TRBD2. Germline V gene data show CDR1 as MGHRA and CDR2 as YSYEKL. This CDR3 region has 13 residues. With 0 bases clipped from V and 12 bases from J, the junction kept 8 bases outside the gene matches. CDR3 DNA: TGCGCCAGCAGCCAAGATCAGCGGGGTCAGTGGTACTTC. Amino acids: CASSQDQRGQWYF.

This clone came up many times. One end of the junction fails to match germline, which may point to a read error. The rearrangement links TRBV7-7 to TRBJ2-3, with no clear D. From germline, CDR1 is SSHAT and CDR2 FNYEAQ (reference sequence). This CDR3 is built from 13 residues. CDR3 nucleotides: TGTGCTAGCAGCTTAGTCGGCGGCGGAGCGCAGTATTTT. Encoded protein: CASSLVGGGAQYF.

The V gene is TRBV19, the J gene TRBJ2-7, with 7 bases lining up with TRBD1. The CDR3 contains 15 residues. Unmatched junction bases numbered 8, after V lost 5 bases and J lost 1 base. The germline V gene has CDR1 LNHDA and CDR2 SQIVND (reference sequence). CDR3 loop: CASSLNAGGSYEQYF. CDR3 nucleotide sequence: TGTGCCAGTAGTTTGAATGCAGGGGGATCCTACGAGCAGTACTTC.

The rearrangement joins TRBV28 to TRBJ2-7; a possible D gene is TRBD2 (7 bases). CDR3 size: 16 residues. CDR1 is MDHEN, CDR2 SYDVKM, per germline. Trimming pared 5 bases from V and 0 bases from J, leaving 17 bases between. The CDR3 DNA follows: TGTGCCAGCAGTCCCCCGGGGGGCGCGTTCTCCTACGAGCAGTACTTC. It translates to CASSPPGGAFSYEQYF.

This clone has just one count. The V gene is TRBV19, the J gene TRBJ1-2; D perhaps matches TRBD1 (6 bases). The V gene's germline CDR1 is LNHDA and CDR2 SQIVND (reference sequence). There are 12 residues in the CDR3. V dropped 8 bases and J dropped 8 bases, with 15 bases sitting between them. This CDR3 is CASSGIGGGYTF. The CDR3 region has the DNA TGTGCCAGTTCCGGGATAGGGGGAGGCTACACCTTC.

The J gene is TRBJ2-2, the V gene TRBV4-3; TRBD2 aligns across 8 bases. Losses at the gene ends were 2 bases for V and 6 bases for J; bases not matched to a gene: 2. The CDR3 has 14 residues. Germline lookup yields CDR1 LGHNA and CDR2 YSLEER. CDR3 residues: CASSQLAGPGELFF. CDR3 in DNA: TGCGCCAGCAGCCAACTAGCGGGTCCCGGGGAGCTGTTTTTT.

This chain connects TRBV30 to TRBJ2-3; 7 nucleotides align to TRBD2. Germline V lookup: CDR1 GTSNPN, CDR2 SVGIG (reference sequence). V lost 5 bases, J lost 8 bases, and 10 bases stayed unmatched. The CDR3 has 13 residues. This CDR3 reads CAWGPGLPGTQYF. In DNA, the CDR3 is TGTGCCTGGGGACCGGGACTACCTGGTACGCAGTATTTT.

The chain couples TRBV28 to TRBJ2-5, with D possibly TRBD1 on 6 matching bases. Germline lookup yields CDR1 MDHEN and CDR2 SYDVKM. The V end lost 3 bases, the J end lost 5 bases, and 13 bases lay between the germline ends. CDR3 size: 14 residues. The CDR3 loop is CASSLAGEGETQYF. Here the CDR3 DNA reads TGTGCCAGCAGTTTGGCAGGGGAAGGGGAGACCCAGTACTTC. Full variable domain (missing parts from reference TRBV28 and TRBJ2-5): DVKVTQSSRYLVKRTGEKVFLECVQDMDHENMFWYRQDPGLGLRLIYFSYDVKMKEKGDIPEGYSVSREKKERFSLILESASTNQTSMYLCASSLAGEGETQYFGPGTRLLVL.

The chain couples TRBV5-4 to TRBJ1-5, with TRBD1 identical over 12 bases. Germline V CDR1 and CDR2: SGHNT, YYREEE (reference sequence). Trimming took 4 bases from V and 5 from J; bases not matched to a gene: 4. The CDR3 totals 15 residues. The CDR3: CASSTGTGGDQPQHF. In nucleotides, the CDR3 is TGTGCCAGCAGCACGGGGACAGGGGGCGATCAGCCCCAGCATTTT.

The chain has TRBV4-1 and TRBJ2-1; TRBD2 aligns across 10 bases. Germline V gene data show CDR1 as MGHRA and CDR2 as YSYEKL. J lost 6 bases, V lost 5 bases, and 4 bases had no gene match. CDR3 length equals 14 residues. The CDR3 region is CASSYRTSGNEQFF. The CDR3 DNA reads as TGCGCCAGCAGCTACAGGACTAGCGGCAATGAGCAGTTCTTC.

The chain employs TRBV28 and TRBJ1-5, with a weak D call TRBD1 (5 bases). The V gene lost 7 bases and the J gene lost 2 bases, with 9 bases spanning the gap. The CDR3 is 13 amino acids. In germline, CDR1 is MDHEN, CDR2 SYDVKM. CDR3 amino acids: CASMDTRNQPQHF. CDR3 sequence (DNA): TGTGCCAGCATGGACACGCGCAATCAGCCCCAGCATTTT.

This clone has only one observation. The rearrangement joins TRBV18 to TRBJ1-6, with no clear D. This CDR3 spans 13 amino acids. V was cut by 3 bases and J by 9 bases, with 9 bases left in between. Germline V gives CDR1 KGHSH, CDR2 LQKENI. The CDR3 DNA sequence: TGTGCCAGCTCACCTAAGGAGGGTTCACCCCTCCACTTT. Its translation: CASSPKEGSPLHF.

The chain links TRBV29-1 to TRBJ2-7; a possible D gene is TRBD2 (5 bases). This CDR3 spans 13 amino acids. V was trimmed by 2 bases and J by 4 bases, leaving 12 bases between them. Germline CDR1 is SQVTM and CDR2 is ANQGSEA. The CDR3 nucleotides are TGCAGCGTTGAAACGGACCAGCGGTACGAGCAGTACTTC. Its protein product is CSVETDQRYEQYF.